Listed below are T cell receptor beta chains from one sample, sequenced in a study of T-cell reconstitution after alpha-beta-depleted transplantation in children. MiXCR, run by TCRdb on the PCR reads, gives a single entry per CDR3 protein. The table records about 980,000 distinct CDR3 sequences, roughly 29% of them present only once. The material was PBMCs, mostly from graft donor cells, obtained 360 days after TCRalphabeta/CD19-depleted stem cell transplant. The receptors were gathered from a boy under two years old who had a stem cell transplant for SCID, so the T cells may come from the graft donor. CDR3s include the opening cysteine and the closing phenylalanine or tryptophan. The D gene is left open where the match is weak. Some rows have no size entry. The others give once, few or many, or a class for an expanded clone.

J,D,size,V,DNA,CDR3
TRBJ2-5,TRBD1,once,TRBV24-1,TGTGCCACCAGTGATTCCCAGACAGGGAGAGAGACCCAGTACTTC,CATSDSQTGRETQYF
TRBJ1-6,TRBD1,NA,TRBV28,TGTGCCAGCAGTTCCGGGGACAGGTCAGATTCACCCCTCCACTTT,CASSSGDRSDSPLHF
TRBJ1-1,NA,NA,TRBV18,TGTGCCAGCTCACCAGTAGACATGAACACTGAAGCTTTCTTT,CASSPVDMNTEAFF
TRBJ2-1,NA,few,TRBV5-1,TGCGCCAGCAGCTTGTATAGCGCGAGCTCCTACAATGAGCAGTTCTTC,CASSLYSASSYNEQFF
TRBJ1-1,NA,NA,TRBV29-1,TGCAGCGTTGGCCGGACGGACGAAGCTTTCTTT,CSVGRTDEAFF
TRBJ2-7,TRBD1,NA,TRBV6-2/TRBV6-3,TGTGCCAGCAGTCATCAAAGACAGGGGGCTTACGAGCAGTACTTC,CASSHQRQGAYEQYF
TRBJ1-1,TRBD1,few,TRBV20-1,TGCAGTGCTAGGCCCGCAGGGGGCACTGAAGCTTTCTTT,CSARPAGGTEAFF
TRBJ2-3,TRBD2,few,TRBV7-4,TGTGCCAGCAGCTTAGGGGGGGGGACCCCGGATACGCAGTATTTT,CASSLGGGTPDTQYF
TRBJ1-1,NA,NA,TRBV7-2,TGTGCCAGCAGCTTAGGCGGGCCAGCAGTAACTGAAGCTTTCTTT,CASSLGGPAVTEAFF
TRBJ2-1,TRBD2,few,TRBV20-1,TGCAGTGCTGACAGGCGGGGGGCGAGCTACAATGAGCAGTTCTTC,CSADRRGASYNEQFF
TRBJ2-7,NA,once,TRBV15,TGTGCCACCAGCAGAGATTTGGGCGGGCTTGGCGAGCAGTACTTC,CATSRDLGGLGEQYF
TRBJ2-2,TRBD1,few,TRBV9,TGTGCCAGCAGCGTAGTCGGTACAGGGGCCGGGGAGCTGTTTTTT,CASSVVGTGAGELFF
TRBJ2-1,NA,NA,TRBV4-3,TGCGCCAGCAGCCAACCCCTTGGGCCGTTGTTCTTC,CASSQPLGPLFF
TRBJ1-1,NA,NA,TRBV28,TGTGCCAGCAGTTGGGGGGGAGGATCTGAAGCTTTCTTT,CASSWGGGSEAFF
TRBJ2-7,TRBD1,NA,TRBV7-3,TGTGCCAGCAGCTTAATGGGGACAGGCTCCTACGAGCAGTACTTC,CASSLMGTGSYEQYF
TRBJ2-3,TRBD2,NA,TRBV6-2/TRBV6-3,TGTGCCAGCGAGCGGGGGGCATCAGATACGCAGTATTTT,CASERGASDTQYF
TRBJ1-5,TRBD1,few,TRBV20-1,TGCAGTGCGCAAGGACAGGTGGATCAGCCCCAGCATTTT,CSAQGQVDQPQHF
TRBJ2-4,NA,NA,TRBV12-3/TRBV12-4,TGTGCCAGCAGTTTAGGGAGACAAAACATTCAGTACTTC,CASSLGRQNIQYF
TRBJ2-1,TRBD2,NA,TRBV7-2,TGTGCCAGCAGCTCCGGACTAGCGAGGGGGCATGAGCAGTTCTTC,CASSSGLARGHEQFF
TRBJ2-1,NA,NA,TRBV7-9,TGTGCCAGCAGCTTAGGTTCGGGGGACCCCCTTCAGTTCTTC,CASSLGSGDPLQFF
TRBJ2-7,TRBD1,NA,TRBV5-1,TGCGCCAGCAGCTTGAGCCCCCGGGACAGCCACGAGCAGTACTTC,CASSLSPRDSHEQYF
TRBJ2-3,TRBD2,NA,TRBV12-3/TRBV12-4,TGTGCCAGCAGTTTTCGGCGGGGGGGCATGACAGATACGCAGTATTTT,CASSFRRGGMTDTQYF
TRBJ2-5,TRBD1,NA,TRBV28,TGTGCCAGCAGTGGCCCGACAGGGCAGATAGAGACCCAGTACTTC,CASSGPTGQIETQYF
TRBJ2-7,NA,NA,TRBV12-3/TRBV12-4,TGTGCCAGCAGTTTACTGGGCAGGGCCTACGAGCAGTACTTC,CASSLLGRAYEQYF
TRBJ1-2,TRBD1,few,TRBV20-1,TGCAGTGCTAGACCGAGGACAGGGGGCAAGGATGGCTACACCTTC,CSARPRTGGKDGYTF
TRBJ1-6,NA,few,TRBV16,TGTGCCAGCAGCCAACAAACGTACTCCTATAATTCACCCCTCCACTTT,CASSQQTYSYNSPLHF
TRBJ2-7,NA,NA,TRBV7-6,TGTGCCAGCAGCTTGGACGTAGCCTACGAGCAGTACTTC,CASSLDVAYEQYF
TRBJ1-5,NA,few,TRBV12-3/TRBV12-4,TGTGCCAGCAGTTTGGGGGCACCCTATCAGCCCCAGCATTTT,CASSLGAPYQPQHF
TRBJ2-3,TRBD2,few,TRBV20-1,TGCAGTGCTATAGCGGGGGTCAGCACAGATACGCAGTATTTT,CSAIAGVSTDTQYF
TRBJ2-6,NA,NA,TRBV12-3/TRBV12-4,TGTGCCAGCACCCCCCGTCACTCTGGGGCCAACGTCCTGACTTTC,CASTPRHSGANVLTF
TRBJ1-1,TRBD1,NA,TRBV9,TGTGCCAGCAGCTTACCTACAGGGGGCGGAGGGACTGAAGCTTTCTTT,CASSLPTGGGGTEAFF
TRBJ2-3,NA,NA,TRBV12-3/TRBV12-4,TGTGCCAGCAGTGAAGGGTGGGGTACGCAGTATTTT,CASSEGWGTQYF
TRBJ2-7,NA,many,TRBV16,TGTGCCAGCAGTCGCGGACTTTCCTACGAGCAGTACTTC,CASSRGLSYEQYF
TRBJ2-7,NA,few,TRBV6-2/TRBV6-3,TGTGCCAGCAGTTACTCGACGGGGGCCCCCTACGAGCAGTACTTC,CASSYSTGAPYEQYF
TRBJ1-4,NA,few,TRBV20-1,TGCAGTGCTACCTCGGACAGAGATGAAAAACTGTTTTTT,CSATSDRDEKLFF
TRBJ1-2,NA,NA,TRBV6-5,TGTGCCAGCAGTTACGCCTTCCGGTCTGGCTACACCTTC,CASSYAFRSGYTF
TRBJ1-1,NA,NA,TRBV5-1,TGCGCCAGCAGGTCGAGACAGGCGGTTCAAACCACTGAAGCTTTCTTT,CASRSRQAVQTTEAFF
TRBJ1-6,NA,few,TRBV5-1,TGCGCCAGCAGACCACAGGACGCGGATTCACCCCTCCACTTT,CASRPQDADSPLHF
TRBJ2-1,NA,NA,TRBV12-3/TRBV12-4,TGTGCCAGCAGTTTTGAAGTCAATGAGCAGTTCTTC,CASSFEVNEQFF
TRBJ2-2,TRBD2,few,TRBV12-3/TRBV12-4,TGTGCCAGCAGTCCCCTAGCGGGGGGAGCCACCGGGGAGCTGTTTTTT,CASSPLAGGATGELFF
TRBJ2-3,TRBD1,NA,TRBV10-1,TGCGCCAGCAGCTCGTCCAGGGGGCTTTCAGATACGCAGTATTTT,CASSSSRGLSDTQYF
TRBJ2-3,NA,NA,TRBV5-1,TGCGCCAGCAGCTTCGGAGGGCGAAACACAGATACGCAGTATTTT,CASSFGGRNTDTQYF
TRBJ2-1,TRBD2,NA,TRBV3-1,TGTGCCAGCAGCCGGGCACTAGCGGGGGAATACAATGAGCAGTTCTTC,CASSRALAGEYNEQFF
TRBJ1-2,NA,NA,TRBV4-2,TGTGCCAGCAGCCAAGAGCGGGGAGAGGACCTTACTGGCTACACCTTC,CASSQERGEDLTGYTF
TRBJ2-3,TRBD2,few,TRBV4-2,TGTGCCAGCAGCCAAGAGGAAACTAGCGGCACAGATACGCAGTATTTT,CASSQEETSGTDTQYF
TRBJ2-5,NA,few,TRBV27,TGTGCCAGCAGCCGTTCCCGAGAGACCCAGTACTTC,CASSRSRETQYF
TRBJ2-1,TRBD2,few,TRBV6-2/TRBV6-3,TGTGCCAGCAGTACTAGACTAGCGGGGGGATACAATGAGCAGTTCTTC,CASSTRLAGGYNEQFF
TRBJ1-3,NA,NA,TRBV5-6,TGTGCCAGCAGCTCCCGGGACACGGGAAACACCATATATTTT,CASSSRDTGNTIYF
TRBJ2-2,NA,few,TRBV5-1,TGCGCCAGCAGCCAAACAACCACCGGGGAGCTGTTTTTT,CASSQTTTGELFF
TRBJ2-1,TRBD2,NA,TRBV6-2/TRBV6-3,TGTGCCAGCAGTTACTCGGGACTAGCGGTTGTCTCCTACAATGAGCAGTTCTTC,CASSYSGLAVVSYNEQFF
TRBJ2-5,NA,few,TRBV6-1,TGTGCCAGCAGTACCCTAACAGTTTCCCAAGAGACCCAGTACTTC,CASSTLTVSQETQYF
TRBJ2-7,NA,NA,TRBV7-9,TGTGCCAGCAGCTTAGCTAAACAATACGAGCAGTACTTC,CASSLAKQYEQYF